Below are 17 T cell receptor beta chains sequenced from a single sample in a study of control samples from healthy donors and cancer patients. Libraries were prepared by immunoSEQ multiplex PCR; TCRdb keeps only in-frame clonotypes and omits some of them. The sample consists of tens of thousands of clones, roughly 84% of them appearing once. The material sequenced was PBMCs. These receptors were taken from a woman aged 45-65 years with lung cancer.

This clone came up a few times. CDR3 loop: CASSPGDYGYTF. In DNA form, the CDR3 reads TGTGCCAGCAGCCCAGGAGACTATGGCTACACCTTC. The rearrangement joins TRBV28 to TRBJ1-2; no clear D. CDR1 MDHEN and CDR2 SYDVKM come from the germline V gene. This CDR3 is built from 12 residues. V was cut by 6 bases and J by 3 bases, with 8 bases left in between.

V is TRBV12-3 or TRBV12-4 and J is TRBJ2-2, with TRBD1 as a possible D gene (6 bases). This CDR3 is 13 amino acids long. The V end was cut by 6 bases, the J end by 4 bases, with 9 bases between. CDR3 sequence: CASSAQGTGELFF. The CDR3 nucleotides are TGTGCCAGCAGCGCACAGGGCACCGGGGAGCTGTTTTTT.

This clone has only a few counts. The chain has TRBV7-9 and TRBJ2-1; no clear D gene. The CDR3 sequence is 15 residues long. Per the germline V gene, CDR1 is SEHNR and CDR2 is FQNEAQ (reference sequence). V lost 4 bases and J lost 7, with 17 bases in between. CDR3 DNA sequence: TGTGCCAGCAGCTCTAAGCACCGTCTGGGGAATGAGCAGTTCTTC. As protein: CASSSKHRLGNEQFF. Full variable domain (missing parts from reference TRBV7-9 and TRBJ2-1): DTGVSQNPRHKITKRGQNVTFRCDPISEHNRLYWYRQTLGQGPEFLTYFQNEAQLEKSRLLSDRFSAERPKGSFSTLEIQRTEQGDSAMYLCASSSKHRLGNEQFFGPGTRLTVL.

This clone was found a few times. The chain carries TRBV4-2 and TRBJ2-1; a possible D gene is TRBD2 (7 bases). The V gene lost 4 bases and the J gene lost 7 bases, with 17 bases spanning the gap. The CDR3 loop spans 15 amino acids. CDR1 is LGHNA and CDR2 is YNFKEQ in the germline V gene. The chain's CDR3 is CASSRSGGWGNEQFF. As DNA, the CDR3 is TGTGCCAGCAGCCGGTCGGGGGGCTGGGGGAATGAGCAGTTCTTC.

The chain is built from TRBV6-6 and TRBJ2-7; 8 nucleotides line up with TRBD2. CDR1 and CDR2 from the germline V gene are MNHNY and SVGAGI (reference sequence). V shed 7 bases and J 3 bases; nucleotides not matched to a gene: 8. The CDR3 extends over 14 amino acids. The CDR3 nucleotides are TGTGCCAGCACCTACGGGGGGGCCGTCTACGAGCAGTACTTC. Residues: CASTYGGAVYEQYF.

This clone has a count of ten or more. The chain recombines TRBV28 with TRBJ1-2, with D hard to call. The CDR3 extends over 13 amino acids. Trimming pared 1 base from V and 8 bases from J, leaving 11 bases between. Germline CDR1 MDHEN, CDR2 SYDVKM. The CDR3 is CASSLSRVWGYTF. The DNA of the CDR3 is TGTGCCAGCAGTTTATCCCGGGTGTGGGGCTACACCTTC.

The chain uses TRBV19 and TRBJ1-5, with 7 bases fitting TRBD1. Germline V lookup: CDR1 LNHDA, CDR2 SQIVND (reference sequence). The junction had 8 bases not matched to a gene; V was cut back by 8 bases and J by 7 bases. This CDR3 contains 13 residues. The CDR3 coding sequence is TGTGCCAGTTCCGGGACAGTTTTGCAGCCCCAGCATTTT. The encoded protein is CASSGTVLQPQHF. Variable domain in full (rest from reference TRBV19 and TRBJ1-5): DGGITQSPKYLFRKEGQNVTLSCEQNLNHDAMYWYRQDPGQGLRLIYYSQIVNDFQKGDIAEGYSVSREKKESFPLTVTSAQKNPTAFYLCASSGTVLQPQHFGDGTRLSIL.

The chain recombines TRBV5-6 with TRBJ1-6; possibly TRBD1 for D (5 bases). Per germline, CDR1 SGHDT and CDR2 YYEEEE. The V gene lost 7 bases and the J gene lost 10 bases, with 15 bases spanning the gap. The CDR3 extends over 13 amino acids. The DNA for the CDR3 is TGTGCCAGCTTCCGCCAGGGTGCGTCACCCCTCCACTTT. It codes for CASFRQGASPLHF.

The chain combines TRBV18 with TRBJ2-2, with D perhaps TRBD1 (6 bases). Germline-derived CDR1 and CDR2 are KGHSH and LQKENI. V lost 4 bases, J lost 0 bases, and 15 bases lay in between. The CDR3 runs 17 residues. The CDR3 spells CASSRPTGGTNTGELFF. CDR3 DNA sequence: TGTGCCAGCTCACGGCCGACAGGTGGAACGAACACCGGGGAGCTGTTTTTT.

This chain joins TRBV30 and TRBJ2-5; possibly TRBD2 for D (6 bases). Deletions cut 5 bases from V and 5 bases from J, with 9 bases between. Germline CDR1 and CDR2: GTSNPN and SVGIG (reference sequence). The CDR3 runs 11 residues. CDR3 in amino acids: CAWRGRETQYF. The CDR3 bases are TGTGCCTGGCGGGGGAGGGAGACCCAGTACTTC.

The genes are TRBV4-1 and TRBJ2-1; 8 bases are shared with TRBD1. Germline CDR1 MGHRA, CDR2 YSYEKL. The CDR3 covers 15 residues. The junction had 7 bases not matched to a gene; V was cut back by 3 bases and J by 6 bases. The CDR3 loop reads CASSQRTGYVNEQFF. DNA of the CDR3: TGCGCCAGCAGCCAGCGGACAGGGTATGTCAATGAGCAGTTCTTC.

The J gene is TRBJ1-5, the V gene TRBV27; D not resolved. V dropped 10 bases and J dropped 8 bases, with 6 bases sitting between them. Germline V gene lookup returns CDR1 MNHEY and CDR2 SMNVEV (reference sequence). The CDR3 consists of 9 residues. CDR3 region: CAKFEPQHF. The CDR3 region has the DNA TGTGCCAAGTTTGAGCCCCAGCATTTT.

This clone was counted once. The V and J genes are TRBV4-2 and TRBJ2-1; the D is unclear. The CDR3 is 14 amino acids. Trimming removed 0 bases at V and 0 bases at J, with 3 bases between. Per germline, CDR1 LGHNA and CDR2 YNFKEQ. CDR3 residues: CASSQEASYNEQFF. The CDR3 bases are TGTGCCAGCAGCCAAGAGGCCTCCTACAATGAGCAGTTCTTC.

A note on this clone: The sample contains more than one DNA sequence encoding this CDR3. The chain couples TRBV5-1 to TRBJ1-1; TRBD1 might be the D (6 bases). Germline loops: CDR1 SGHRS, CDR2 YFSETQ. The CDR3 runs 13 residues. Trimming shortened V by 5 bases and J by 2 bases, and 10 bases separated the two germline ends. The CDR3 bases are TGCGCCAGCAGGCAGACAGGTAACACTGAAGCTTTCTTT. This sequence encodes CASRQTGNTEAFF.

The V and J genes are TRBV6-6 and TRBJ1-1; TRBD1 matches 9 bases. V lost 5 bases and J lost 3; bases outside the gene matches: 13. Germline V CDR1 and CDR2: MNHNY, SVGAGI (reference sequence). This CDR3 comprises 17 residues. The CDR3 region is CASSPRQGENRDTEAFF. CDR3 nucleotide sequence: TGTGCCAGCAGTCCCCGACAGGGGGAGAATAGGGACACTGAAGCTTTCTTT.

V is TRBV6-1 and J is TRBJ1-1; 8 bases align to TRBD1. The germline V gene has CDR1 MNHNS and CDR2 SASEGT. After removal of 4 bases from V and 2 bases from J, the junction contained 9 bases not matched to a gene. The CDR3 covers 16 residues. In DNA form, the CDR3 reads TGTGCCAGCAGTGCCCAACAGGGGGTCATTAACACTGAAGCTTTCTTT. This gives the protein CASSAQQGVINTEAFF.

The J gene is TRBJ1-1, the V gene TRBV6-1; 9 bases are a match to TRBD1. The CDR3 sequence is 15 residues long. J lost 7 bases, V lost 3 bases, and 9 bases had no gene match. Per germline, CDR1 MNHNS and CDR2 SASEGT. CDR3 sequence (DNA): TGTGCCAGCAGTGATTGGGGACAGGGTATAGGTGAAGCTTTCTTT. Its translation: CASSDWGQGIGEAFF.